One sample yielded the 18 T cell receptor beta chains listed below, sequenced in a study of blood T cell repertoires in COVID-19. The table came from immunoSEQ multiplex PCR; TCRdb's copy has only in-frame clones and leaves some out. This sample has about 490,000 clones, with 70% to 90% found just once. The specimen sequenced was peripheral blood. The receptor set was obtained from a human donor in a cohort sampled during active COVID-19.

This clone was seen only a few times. The CDR3 DNA reads as TGTGCCAGCAGCTTAACCCTACAGGGGGCGAAGGGCACTGAAGCTTTCTTT. This gives the protein CASSLTLQGAKGTEAFF. The chain is built from TRBV7-6 and TRBJ1-1; 9 bases fit TRBD1. The length of the CDR3 is 17 residues. The trim removed 2 bases at V and 4 bases at J, leaving 11 bases unmatched. Looked up from germline, CDR1 is SGHVS and CDR2 is FNYEAQ.

The CDR3 loop is CASSGLRLGPYNEQFF. CDR3 bases: TGTGCCAGCAGCGGTCTGCGATTGGGGCCCTACAATGAGCAGTTCTTC. The V call is TRBV5-6, the J call TRBJ2-1; possible D gene TRBD1, 5 bases. From germline, CDR1 is SGHDT and CDR2 YYEEEE. The V gene lost 4 bases and the J gene lost 2 bases, with 16 bases spanning the gap. This CDR3 contains 16 residues.

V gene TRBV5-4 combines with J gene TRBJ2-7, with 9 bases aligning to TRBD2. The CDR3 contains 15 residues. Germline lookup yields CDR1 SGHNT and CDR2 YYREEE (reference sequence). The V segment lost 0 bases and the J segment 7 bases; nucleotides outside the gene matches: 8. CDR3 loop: CASSLGLAAPGEQYF. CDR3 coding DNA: TGTGCCAGCAGCTTGGGACTAGCGGCCCCCGGGGAGCAGTACTTC.

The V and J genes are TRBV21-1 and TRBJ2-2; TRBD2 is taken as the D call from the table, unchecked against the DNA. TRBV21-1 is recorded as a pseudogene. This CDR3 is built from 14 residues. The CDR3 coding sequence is TGCCCCGCCGGGGGGGGGCCGAACACCGGGGAGCTGTTTTTT. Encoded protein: CPAGGGPNTGELFF.

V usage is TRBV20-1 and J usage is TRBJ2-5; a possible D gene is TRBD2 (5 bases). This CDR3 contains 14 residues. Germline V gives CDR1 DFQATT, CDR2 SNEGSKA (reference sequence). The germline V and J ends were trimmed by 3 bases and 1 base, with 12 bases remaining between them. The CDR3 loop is CSASRGDTQETQYF. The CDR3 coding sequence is TGCAGTGCTAGTCGGGGAGATACCCAAGAGACCCAGTACTTC.

In nucleotides, the CDR3 is TGTGCCAGCAGCTTAATCCAGGGACAGGACGAGCAGTACTTC. This gives the protein CASSLIQGQDEQYF. The chain employs TRBV11-2 and TRBJ2-7; TRBD1 matches at 8 bases. V trimming: 2 bases; J trimming: 5 bases; junction bases outside the gene matches: 5. CDR3 length equals 14 residues. Germline CDR1 is SGHAT and CDR2 is FQNNGV.

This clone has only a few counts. The CDR3 spells CASSQEGGYNEQFF. CDR3 DNA sequence: TGTGCCAGCAGCCAAGAAGGGGGCTACAATGAGCAGTTCTTC. This chain links TRBV4-2 with TRBJ2-1; weak D call: TRBD1 (6 bases). Trimming cost V 0 bases and J 3 bases, with 6 bases left between them. This CDR3 has 14 amino acids. Germline CDR1 is LGHNA and CDR2 is YNFKEQ.

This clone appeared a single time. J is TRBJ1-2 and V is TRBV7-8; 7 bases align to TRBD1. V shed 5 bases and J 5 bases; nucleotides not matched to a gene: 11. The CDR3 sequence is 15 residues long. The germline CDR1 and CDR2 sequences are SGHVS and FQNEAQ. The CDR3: CASSPPDREPYGYTF. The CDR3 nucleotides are TGTGCCAGCAGCCCACCAGACAGGGAACCTTATGGCTACACCTTC.

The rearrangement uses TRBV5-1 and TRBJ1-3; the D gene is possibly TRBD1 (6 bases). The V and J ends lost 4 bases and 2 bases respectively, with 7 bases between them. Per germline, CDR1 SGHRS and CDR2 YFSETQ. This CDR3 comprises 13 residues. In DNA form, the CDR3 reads TGCGCCAGCAGCCGGGACACTGGAAACACCATATATTTT. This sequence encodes CASSRDTGNTIYF. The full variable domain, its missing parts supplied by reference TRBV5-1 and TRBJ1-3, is KAGVTQTPRYLIKTRGQQVTLSCSPISGHRSVSWYQQTPGQGLQFLFEYFSETQRNKGNFPGRFSGRQFSNSRSEMNVSTLELGDSALYLCASSRDTGNTIYFGEGSWLTVV.

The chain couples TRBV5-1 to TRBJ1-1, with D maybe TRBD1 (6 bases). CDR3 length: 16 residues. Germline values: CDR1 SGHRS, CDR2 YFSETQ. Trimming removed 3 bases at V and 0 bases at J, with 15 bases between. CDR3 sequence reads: CASSYKRTELNTEAFF. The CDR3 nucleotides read TGCGCCAGCAGCTATAAAAGGACAGAATTGAACACTGAAGCTTTCTTT.

CDR3 bases: TGCGCCAGCAGTGTAGGGACAGAATCTTCACCCCTCCACTTT. Protein sequence: CASSVGTESSPLHF. The J gene is TRBJ1-6, the V gene TRBV10-1; 7 bases are shared with TRBD1. V lost 4 bases, J lost 9 bases, and 6 bases stayed unmatched. Germline-derived CDR1 and CDR2 are WNHNN and SYGVQD (reference sequence). The CDR3 spans 14 residues.

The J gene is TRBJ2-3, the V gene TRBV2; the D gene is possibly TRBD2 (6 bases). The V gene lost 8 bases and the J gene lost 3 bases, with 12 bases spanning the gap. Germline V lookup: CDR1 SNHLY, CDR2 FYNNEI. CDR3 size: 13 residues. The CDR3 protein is CASGRDGTDTQYF. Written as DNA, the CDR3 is TGTGCCAGCGGGCGGGACGGAACAGATACGCAGTATTTT.

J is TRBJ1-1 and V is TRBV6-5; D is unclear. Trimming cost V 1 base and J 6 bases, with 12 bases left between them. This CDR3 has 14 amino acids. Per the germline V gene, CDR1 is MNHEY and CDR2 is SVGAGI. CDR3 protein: CASSYYEGGSEAFF. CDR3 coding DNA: TGTGCCAGCAGTTACTATGAGGGCGGGTCTGAAGCTTTCTTT.

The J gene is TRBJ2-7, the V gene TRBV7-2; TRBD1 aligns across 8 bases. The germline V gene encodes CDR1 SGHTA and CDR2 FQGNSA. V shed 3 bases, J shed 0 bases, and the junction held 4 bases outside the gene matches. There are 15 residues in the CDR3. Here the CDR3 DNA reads TGTGCCAGCAGCTTCCGGACAGGGAGCTCCTACGAGCAGTACTTC. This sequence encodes CASSFRTGSSYEQYF.

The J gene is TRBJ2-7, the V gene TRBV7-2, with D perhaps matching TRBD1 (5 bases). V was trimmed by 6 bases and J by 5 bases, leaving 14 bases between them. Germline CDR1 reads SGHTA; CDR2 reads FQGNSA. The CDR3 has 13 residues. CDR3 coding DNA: TGTGCCAGCAGTTCAGAGACAGAGCACGAGCAGTACTTC. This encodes CASSSETEHEQYF.

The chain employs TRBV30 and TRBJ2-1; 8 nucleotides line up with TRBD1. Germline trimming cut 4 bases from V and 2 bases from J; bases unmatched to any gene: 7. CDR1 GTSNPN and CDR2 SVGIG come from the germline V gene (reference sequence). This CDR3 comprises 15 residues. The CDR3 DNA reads TGTGCCTGGAAAACCGACAGGGGCCCCTACAATGAGCAGTTCTTC. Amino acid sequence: CAWKTDRGPYNEQFF.

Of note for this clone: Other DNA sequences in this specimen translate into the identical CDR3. CDR3 loop: CASSFRETQYF. In nucleotides, the CDR3 is TGTGCCAGCAGTTTCCGAGAGACCCAGTACTTC. The rearrangement links TRBV12-3 or TRBV12-4 to TRBJ2-5; D is unresolved. Deletions cut 3 bases from V and 4 bases from J, with 3 bases between. The CDR3 is 11 amino acids.

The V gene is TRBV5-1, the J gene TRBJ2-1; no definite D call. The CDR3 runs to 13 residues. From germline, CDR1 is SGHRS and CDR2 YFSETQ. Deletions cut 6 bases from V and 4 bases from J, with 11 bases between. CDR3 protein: CASTRPEYNEQFF. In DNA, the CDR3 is TGCGCCAGCACCCGGCCGGAGTACAATGAGCAGTTCTTC.